These 29 T cell receptor beta chains were all obtained from the same sample, sequenced in a study of T cell clones after liver transplantation. Repertoires were generated with immunoSEQ multiplex PCR, while TCRdb's copy carries only in-frame clones and drops some. The sample holds about 45,000 clones, about 86% seen once. The sequences come from CD4+ T cells from blood, collected 24 months after liver transplant. The receptors stem from a human patient who received a liver transplant. Part of the T cell pool may stem from the graft donor.

The rearrangement uses TRBV10-2 and TRBJ1-6; D may be TRBD1 (5 bases). The CDR3 has 16 residues. Germline assignment: CDR1 WSHSY and CDR2 SAAADI. Deletions cut 2 bases from V and 7 bases from J, with 15 bases between. The CDR3 sequence is CASSEERQKLNSPLHF. The CDR3 coding sequence is TGCGCCAGCAGTGAGGAGAGACAGAAACTGAATTCACCCCTCCACTTT.

The J gene is TRBJ1-5, the V gene TRBV19; D gene uncertain. CDR3 length equals 18 residues. Trimming stripped 2 bases from V and 3 bases from J, with 20 bases between. Germline values: CDR1 LNHDA, CDR2 SQIVND (reference sequence). The CDR3: CASSIMGGRDSPNQPQHF. DNA of the CDR3: TGTGCCAGTAGTATAATGGGAGGTAGAGACTCTCCCAATCAGCCCCAGCATTTT.

The chain recombines TRBV2 with TRBJ1-5; TRBD1 matches 11 bases. CDR3 size: 16 residues. Germline trimming cut 4 bases from V and 3 bases from J; bases unmatched to any gene: 5. Looked up from germline, CDR1 is SNHLY and CDR2 is FYNNEI. The CDR3 DNA is TGTGCCAGCAGTGGGACAGGGGGCTCCTCCAATCAGCCCCAGCATTTT. Its translation is CASSGTGGSSNQPQHF. Looking up the rest from reference TRBV2 and TRBJ1-5 gives the full variable domain: EPEVTQTPSHQVTQMGQEVILRCVPISNHLYFYWYRQILGQKVEFLVSFYNNEISEKSEIFDDQFSVERPDGSNFTLKIRSTKLEDSAMYFCASSGTGGSSNQPQHFGDGTRLSIL.

The V gene is TRBV6-1, the J gene TRBJ1-2, with D uncertain. The V end lost 0 bases, the J end lost 8 bases, and 13 bases lay between the germline ends. The germline gives CDR1 MNHNS, CDR2 SASEGT. CDR3 length: 14 amino acids. CDR3 region: CASSEATRSLGYTF. In DNA, the CDR3 is TGTGCCAGCAGTGAAGCGACGCGGAGTCTCGGCTACACCTTC.

The chain links TRBV5-1 to TRBJ2-3; 13 nucleotides agree with TRBD2. With 6 bases clipped from V and 4 bases from J, the junction kept 11 bases outside the gene matches. The CDR3 is made up of 17 amino acids. Looked up from germline, CDR1 is SGHRS and CDR2 is YFSETQ. CDR3 protein: CASTPRTSGGSADTQYF. The CDR3 DNA reads TGCGCCAGCACCCCGAGGACTAGCGGGGGTTCGGCAGATACGCAGTATTTT.

The CDR3 DNA follows: TGTGCCAGCAGGACCGGGTCCTTAATCGGGGAGCTGTTTTTT. Residues: CASRTGSLIGELFF. The genes are TRBV7-2 and TRBJ2-2; D remains unclear. There are 14 residues in the CDR3. Germline V gene sequence: CDR1 SGHTA, CDR2 FQGNSA. Trimming took off 6 bases at V and 7 bases at J, with 15 bases between the two ends.

This clone has just a few counts. The gene calls are TRBV10-1 and TRBJ1-5, with D possibly TRBD1 on 5 matching bases. The V end lost 9 bases, the J end lost 0 bases, and 12 bases lay between the germline ends. Germline lookup yields CDR1 WNHNN and CDR2 SYGVQD (reference sequence). The CDR3 runs to 14 residues. In DNA, the CDR3 is TGCGCCAGGAAATCCAGGGATAGCAATCAGCCCCAGCATTTT. The encoded protein is CARKSRDSNQPQHF.

This clone was observed a single time. V usage is TRBV6-1 and J usage is TRBJ2-2, with 9 bases that match TRBD2. Looked up from germline, CDR1 is MNHNS and CDR2 is SASEGT. J was trimmed by 9 bases and V by 7 bases; bases with no gene match: 9. The CDR3 contains 14 residues. CDR3 region: CASILAGSGRELFF. CDR3 coding DNA: TGTGCCAGCATTCTAGCGGGGTCGGGCAGGGAGCTGTTTTTT.

The chain has TRBV11-2 and TRBJ1-5, with no clear D. Germline V lookup: CDR1 SGHAT, CDR2 FQNNGV. The CDR3 covers 13 residues. Trimming removed 4 bases at V and 9 bases at J, with 13 bases between. The CDR3 region is CASSYVPVGPQHF. In DNA, the CDR3 is TGTGCCAGCAGCTACGTACCTGTAGGGCCCCAGCATTTT.

This sequence joins TRBV10-1 and TRBJ2-7, with D possibly matching TRBD2 (5 bases). There are 15 residues in the CDR3. Trimming pared 4 bases from V and 0 bases from J, leaving 13 bases between. CDR1 is WNHNN, CDR2 SYGVQD, per germline (reference sequence). The CDR3 DNA is TGCGCCAGCAGTGTAGGAGGAACCGACTCCTACGAGCAGTACTTC. This gives the protein CASSVGGTDSYEQYF.

About this clone itself: This CDR3 is also generated by other DNA sequences in the sample. This chain links TRBV2 with TRBJ1-5; perhaps TRBD1 as D (5 bases). V gave up 0 bases and J gave up 6 bases, with 12 bases separating them. The germline CDR1 and CDR2 sequences are SNHLY and FYNNEI. The CDR3 extends over 15 amino acids. CDR3 nucleotide sequence: TGTGCCAGCAGTGAAGCGCTGGGGGGTCGTCAGCCCCAGCATTTT. Amino acid sequence: CASSEALGGRQPQHF.

The chain recombines TRBV7-9 with TRBJ2-5; TRBD2 aligns across 8 bases. Germline loops: CDR1 SEHNR, CDR2 FQNEAQ (reference sequence). V lost 3 bases and J lost 5; bases outside the gene matches: 5. CDR3 length: 14 amino acids. This CDR3 is CASSFLSGTETQYF. CDR3 nucleotides: TGTGCCAGCAGCTTCCTTAGCGGGACTGAGACCCAGTACTTC.

This chain joins TRBV9 and TRBJ2-6; D gene unclear. CDR1 is SGDLS, CDR2 YYNGEE, per germline. V lost 0 bases, J lost 0 bases, and 7 bases lay in between. The length of the CDR3 is 16 residues. The CDR3 loop reads CASSVERVSGANVLTF. DNA for the CDR3: TGTGCCAGCAGCGTAGAAAGGGTCTCTGGGGCCAACGTCCTGACTTTC.

The chain couples TRBV5-5 to TRBJ2-7; D not certain. The CDR3 contains 13 residues. Per germline, CDR1 SGHKS and CDR2 YYEKEE (reference sequence). V shed 0 bases and J shed 2 bases, with 6 bases lying between them. The CDR3 protein is CASSLDRTYEQYF. CDR3 DNA sequence: TGTGCCAGCAGCTTGGACCGAACCTACGAGCAGTACTTC.

J is TRBJ1-5 and V is TRBV19; D possibly corresponds to TRBD1 (5 bases). Germline V lookup: CDR1 LNHDA, CDR2 SQIVND (reference sequence). The CDR3 length is 13 residues. Trimming took off 8 bases at V and 5 bases at J, with 13 bases between the two ends. The CDR3 DNA follows: TGTGCCAGTTCGAGGGACCCTTATCAGCCCCAGCATTTT. Amino acid sequence: CASSRDPYQPQHF.

The CDR3 DNA reads TGTGCCTGGAGTATACAGGGGTTAGAGACCCAGTACTTC. Amino acid sequence: CAWSIQGLETQYF. This chain uses TRBV30 with TRBJ2-5; 7 bases are a match to TRBD1. This CDR3 region has 13 residues. The V segment lost 2 bases and the J segment 4 bases; nucleotides outside the gene matches: 4. The germline gives CDR1 GTSNPN, CDR2 SVGIG (reference sequence).

The rearrangement joins TRBV5-1 to TRBJ2-5; TRBD2 matches 8 bases. This CDR3 is built from 15 residues. J was trimmed by 9 bases and V by 3 bases; bases with no gene match: 13. Germline CDR1 SGHRS, CDR2 YFSETQ. CDR3 amino acids: CASSWAGSGAQAQYF. In DNA, the CDR3 is TGCGCCAGCAGCTGGGCGGGTAGCGGGGCCCAAGCCCAGTACTTC. The full variable domain, in which reference TRBV5-1 and TRBJ2-5 provide the parts outside the CDR3, is KAGVTQTPRYLIKTRGQQVTLSCSPISGHRSVSWYQQTPGQGLQFLFEYFSETQRNKGNFPGRFSGRQFSNSRSEMNVSTLELGDSALYLCASSWAGSGAQAQYFGPGTRLLVL.

The chain combines TRBV5-5 with TRBJ2-3; D call uncertain. Trimming removed 3 bases from V and 7 bases from J, with 12 bases in between. Germline CDR1 and CDR2: SGHKS and YYEKEE (reference sequence). The CDR3 extends over 13 amino acids. For the CDR3, the DNA is TGTGCCAGCAGCTCAGGTCCGGTTAATACGCAGTATTTT. Its translation is CASSSGPVNTQYF.

This clone was observed a single time. V gene TRBV19 combines with J gene TRBJ1-2; D is perhaps TRBD1 (6 bases). This CDR3 is built from 16 residues. V was clipped by 6 bases and J by 4 bases, with 21 bases between them. Germline assignment: CDR1 LNHDA and CDR2 SQIVND (reference sequence). The CDR3 DNA follows: TGTGCCAGTAGCCCCGATGACGAGGGGGAACGCTATGGCTACACCTTC. It encodes CASSPDDEGERYGYTF.

The sample holds a few counts of this clone. V gene TRBV5-1 combines with J gene TRBJ1-4; 8 positions match TRBD1. The CDR3 covers 14 residues. V shed 4 bases and J 4 bases; nucleotides not matched to a gene: 3. Germline values: CDR1 SGHRS, CDR2 YFSETQ. The CDR3 loop is CASSAGQVNEKLFF. CDR3 coding DNA: TGCGCCAGCAGCGCGGGACAGGTTAATGAAAAACTGTTTTTT.

V is TRBV18 and J is TRBJ2-5; 9 bases map to TRBD2. The CDR3 is 15 residues long. V was pared by 0 bases and J by 10 bases, with 9 bases of the junction left unmatched. Germline CDR1 reads KGHSH; CDR2 reads LQKENI. CDR3 loop: CASSPPGSSGVHQYF. In DNA form, the CDR3 reads TGTGCCAGCTCACCACCTGGTTCTAGCGGGGTACACCAGTACTTC.

The genes are TRBV5-6 and TRBJ1-4, with unresolved D. V was pared by 4 bases and J by 8 bases, with 9 bases between. CDR3 length: 12 residues. CDR1 SGHDT and CDR2 YYEEEE come from the germline V gene. CDR3 in amino acids: CASSTGPEKLFF. The CDR3 DNA follows: TGTGCCAGCAGCACTGGACCGGAAAAACTGTTTTTT.

The rearrangement links TRBV6-5 to TRBJ2-2, with a tentative D call TRBD1 (7 bases). CDR1 and CDR2 (germline): MNHEY, SVGAGI. The CDR3 totals 14 residues. V lost 8 bases and J 4 bases, leaving 14 bases between the germline ends. The CDR3 DNA sequence: TGTGCCAGCGGGGGGACAGTTGGCACCGGGGAGCTGTTTTTT. Protein: CASGGTVGTGELFF.

The CDR3 DNA follows: TGTGCCAGTAGTCCCCGCTGGACAGGGAGATACGAGCAGTACTTC. Translating gives CASSPRWTGRYEQYF. The rearrangement joins TRBV19 to TRBJ2-7; 8 bases agree with TRBD1. Per the germline V gene, CDR1 is LNHDA and CDR2 is SQIVND (reference sequence). The ends lost 5 bases at V and 4 bases at J; junction bases unmatched: 10. The CDR3 extends over 15 amino acids.

This CDR3 is CASSLGTVFPGYTF. The CDR3 coding sequence is TGTGCCAGCAGCTTGGGGACCGTCTTTCCTGGCTACACCTTC. J is TRBJ1-2 and V is TRBV5-6, with D unresolved. CDR3 length equals 14 residues. From germline, CDR1 is SGHDT and CDR2 YYEEEE. Trimming took 0 bases from V and 7 from J, leaving 13 bases between them.

The chain is built from TRBV4-2 and TRBJ1-4; D gene unclear. CDR3 length: 15 residues. Deletions cut 0 bases from V and 7 bases from J, with 12 bases between. Germline assignment: CDR1 LGHNA and CDR2 YNFKEQ. The DNA for the CDR3 is TGTGCCAGCAGCCAAGATATGCTTTCGACTGAAAAACTGTTTTTT. Translation: CASSQDMLSTEKLFF.

This rearrangement joins TRBV18 to TRBJ2-2; a possible D gene is TRBD2 (7 bases). V gave up 5 bases and J gave up 1 base, with 11 bases separating them. The CDR3 loop spans 15 amino acids. CDR1 and CDR2 (germline): KGHSH, LQKENI. CDR3 nucleotides: TGTGCCAGCTCATCAGCGGGACAGAACACCGGGGAGCTGTTTTTT. It codes for CASSSAGQNTGELFF.

The J gene is TRBJ1-1, the V gene TRBV9; 10 bases align to TRBD1. Germline assignment: CDR1 SGDLS and CDR2 YYNGEE. The CDR3 has 15 residues. The trim removed 4 bases at V and 1 base at J, leaving 4 bases unmatched. In DNA form, the CDR3 reads TGTGCCAGCAGCCTCCGGGACAGGGGGAACACTGAAGCTTTCTTT. This encodes CASSLRDRGNTEAFF.

The chain links TRBV10-3 to TRBJ1-5; no reliable D call. The V gene's germline CDR1 is ENHRY and CDR2 SYGVKD. The CDR3 runs to 14 residues. Trimming took off 3 bases at V and 2 bases at J, with 8 bases between the two ends. The CDR3 spells CAISDQGGNQPQHF. In DNA, the CDR3 is TGTGCCATCAGTGATCAAGGAGGCAATCAGCCCCAGCATTTT.